These 12 T cell receptor beta chains were sequenced from one sample in a study of cytomegalovirus exposure and HLA in healthy donors. PCR used 60 Vbeta primers and 13 Jbeta primers. Repertoires were generated with immunoSEQ multiplex PCR, while TCRdb's copy carries only in-frame clones and drops some. Here the sample spans 120,000 to 150,000 clones, 80% to 85% being singletons. Material for sequencing was PBMCs. The receptors here all came from a female donor in good health and CMV-seronegative.

This clone was counted a few times. Relative to the germline gene, one junction end is altered; a read error may explain this. The same CDR3 also results from other DNA sequences found in this sample. The genes are TRBV27 and TRBJ1-1; 9 nucleotides line up with TRBD1. Germline V lookup: CDR1 MNHEY, CDR2 SMNVEV (reference sequence). The CDR3 has 19 amino acids. CDR3 coding DNA: TGTGCCAGCAGTTTATCATTTTTGGGAACAGGGGGCATGAACACCGAAGCTTTCTTT. Protein sequence: CASSLSFLGTGGMNTEAFF.

Here the CDR3 reads CASSESTSGTYEQYF. The CDR3, as DNA: TGCGCCAGCAGTGAGTCGACTAGCGGAACCTACGAGCAGTACTTC. The chain is built from TRBV10-2 and TRBJ2-7; 9 bases are a match to TRBD2. The CDR3 spans 15 residues. With 0 bases clipped from V and 2 bases from J, the junction kept 2 bases outside the gene matches. Germline V lookup: CDR1 WSHSY, CDR2 SAAADI.

This clone showed up just once. V usage is TRBV7-2 and J usage is TRBJ2-1, with a tentative D call TRBD2 (5 bases). Germline lookup yields CDR1 SGHTA and CDR2 FQGNSA. V was clipped by 5 bases and J by 9 bases, with 17 bases between them. The CDR3 sequence is 14 residues long. The CDR3 sequence is CASSTLLASLEQFF. CDR3 nucleotide sequence: TGTGCCAGCAGCACACTCCTAGCCAGCCTTGAGCAGTTCTTC.

This CDR3 is CASGTSASYEQYF. The DNA of the CDR3 is TGTGCCAGCGGGACTAGCGCCTCCTACGAGCAGTACTTC. The chain couples TRBV27 to TRBJ2-7, with 10 nucleotides matching TRBD2. Trimming took 8 bases from V and 0 from J; bases not matched to a gene: 1. CDR3 length: 13 residues. The germline V gene has CDR1 MNHEY and CDR2 SMNVEV (reference sequence).

The rearrangement links TRBV4-1 to TRBJ1-2, with 8 nucleotides matching TRBD1. Germline trimming cut 0 bases from V and 4 bases from J; bases unmatched to any gene: 13. This CDR3 is built from 18 residues. Looked up from germline, CDR1 is MGHRA and CDR2 is YSYEKL. The CDR3 coding sequence is TGCGCCAGCAGCCAAGAAGGGTGGACAGGGATAAGGGGCTATGGCTACACCTTC. Translated, it gives CASSQEGWTGIRGYGYTF.

V and J are TRBV6-5 and TRBJ2-3, with 10 bases aligning to TRBD1. CDR1 and CDR2 (germline): MNHEY, SVGAGI. The CDR3 sequence is 14 residues long. With V trimmed by 6 bases and J by 5 bases, 5 bases remained unmatched. CDR3 protein: CASRTGGGGDTQYF. The CDR3 bases are TGTGCCAGCAGGACAGGGGGCGGGGGAGATACGCAGTATTTT.

This chain links TRBV6-5 with TRBJ1-1, with 7 bases fitting TRBD1. Per the germline V gene, CDR1 is MNHEY and CDR2 is SVGAGI. The CDR3 is 15 residues long. V shed 2 bases and J 1 base; nucleotides not matched to a gene: 4. The CDR3 DNA is TGTGCCAGCAGTTACGCGAGACAGGGGAACACTGAAGCTTTCTTT. Encoded protein: CASSYARQGNTEAFF.

CDR3 nucleotide sequence: TGTGCCAGCAGTTTATCGGGGGGACGAAACCGGGGGGGCTACACCTTC. Its translation: CASSLSGGRNRGGYTF. V is TRBV28 and J is TRBJ1-2; possibly TRBD1 for D (5 bases). Germline V gene sequence: CDR1 MDHEN, CDR2 SYDVKM. With 1 base removed from V and 8 bases from J, the gap between germline ends came to 20 bases. The CDR3 sequence is 16 residues long.

This chain connects TRBV27 to TRBJ2-7, with 9 bases lining up with TRBD1. The germline gives CDR1 MNHEY, CDR2 SMNVEV (reference sequence). This CDR3 is 14 amino acids long. V lost 6 bases, J lost 1 base, and 4 bases stayed unmatched. CDR3 sequence reads: CASRRQGVSYEQYF. The DNA of the CDR3 is TGTGCCAGCAGGAGACAGGGGGTATCCTACGAGCAGTACTTC.

The table lists this clone with a count of one. In DNA, the CDR3 is TGCAGCGTGGTACTCGCCACCGGGGAGCTGTTTTTT. Amino acid sequence: CSVVLATGELFF. The chain couples TRBV29-1 to TRBJ2-2; D uncertain. V dropped 6 bases and J dropped 4 bases, with 9 bases sitting between them. Germline V gene lookup returns CDR1 SQVTM and CDR2 ANQGSEA. This CDR3 is 12 amino acids long.

In this sample, this clone turned up once. Here the CDR3 reads CASSYSSHGDSNQPQHF. The CDR3 DNA reads TGTGCCAGCAGTTACTCTTCCCACGGGGATAGCAATCAGCCCCAGCATTTT. The chain is built from TRBV28 and TRBJ1-5; D not certain. Germline-derived CDR1 and CDR2 are MDHEN and SYDVKM. V lost 4 bases and J 0 bases, leaving 16 bases between the germline ends. There are 17 residues in the CDR3.

V is TRBV9 and J is TRBJ2-6, with D perhaps TRBD1 (5 bases). The CDR3 is 16 amino acids. Germline V gives CDR1 SGDLS, CDR2 YYNGEE. Trimming cost V 4 bases and J 2 bases, with 13 bases left between them. The CDR3 here is CASSPWGGTGANVLTF. The CDR3 DNA reads TGTGCCAGCAGCCCCTGGGGCGGCACTGGGGCCAACGTCCTGACTTTC.